The 14 T cell receptor beta chains below all came from one sample that was sequenced in a study of cytomegalovirus exposure and HLA in healthy donors. Generated by immunoSEQ multiplex PCR, the TCRdb table keeps only in-frame clones and is missing some. This table holds 150,000 to 160,000 clones, approximately 86% found once. The sequencing input was PBMCs. These receptors originate from a man aged 18 to 29 in good health and CMV-seropositive.

This clone occurred a few times. This chain uses TRBV18 with TRBJ2-2; 7 positions match TRBD2. CDR3 length equals 18 residues. Per germline, CDR1 KGHSH and CDR2 LQKENI. V lost 5 bases, J lost 2 bases, and 14 bases stayed unmatched. The CDR3 DNA follows: TGTGCCAGCTCATACGTGAGGACTAGGGGAGTAAACACCGGGGAGCTGTTTTTT. Amino acids: CASSYVRTRGVNTGELFF.

The V gene is TRBV5-1, the J gene TRBJ2-7; D gene ambiguous. CDR1 and CDR2 from the germline V gene are SGHRS and YFSETQ. V lost 4 bases, J lost 8 bases, and 16 bases lay in between. CDR3 length equals 13 residues. In DNA form, the CDR3 reads TGCGCCAGCAGCACGGGTCCGCCCCGGCAGCAGTACTTC. It yields the protein CASSTGPPRQQYF.

This clone was observed once. This chain links TRBV30 with TRBJ2-1; no definite D call. V was cut by 2 bases and J by 6 bases, with 5 bases left in between. The CDR3 loop spans 11 amino acids. Germline values: CDR1 GTSNPN, CDR2 SVGIG (reference sequence). CDR3: CAWSRLNEQFF. The CDR3 coding sequence is TGTGCCTGGAGTCGTCTCAATGAGCAGTTCTTC.

CDR3 protein: CASKVIDRQNSPLHF. The CDR3 nucleotides read TGTGCCAGCAAGGTCATCGACCGACAGAATTCACCCCTCCACTTT. This chain uses TRBV6-1 with TRBJ1-6; a weak D match, TRBD1 (5 bases). Germline V gives CDR1 MNHNS, CDR2 SASEGT. With 7 bases removed from V and 7 bases from J, the gap between germline ends came to 17 bases. This CDR3 has 15 amino acids.

V and J are TRBV7-9 and TRBJ1-1, with a weak D call TRBD1 (5 bases). The CDR3 consists of 12 residues. The V gene lost 5 bases and the J gene lost 4 bases, with 8 bases spanning the gap. CDR1 SEHNR and CDR2 FQNEAQ come from the germline V gene (reference sequence). The CDR3 bases are TGTGCCAGCAGCGTGGACACCACTGAAGCTTTCTTT. Its protein is CASSVDTTEAFF. The full variable domain, rest sourced from reference TRBV7-9 and TRBJ1-1, is DTGVSQNPRHKITKRGQNVTFRCDPISEHNRLYWYRQTLGQGPEFLTYFQNEAQLEKSRLLSDRFSAERPKGSFSTLEIQRTEQGDSAMYLCASSVDTTEAFFGQGTRLTVV.

This chain links TRBV7-9 with TRBJ1-1, with D perhaps TRBD1 (5 bases). The CDR3 is 14 residues long. V lost 5 bases and J 1 base, leaving 11 bases between the germline ends. Germline values: CDR1 SEHNR, CDR2 FQNEAQ (reference sequence). As DNA, the CDR3 is TGTGCCAGCAGCCAGGACATCCGGAACACTGAAGCTTTCTTT. Protein product: CASSQDIRNTEAFF.

This clone came up once. The chain combines TRBV4-2 with TRBJ2-1; D is possibly TRBD1 (5 bases). Trimming cost V 0 bases and J 7 bases, with 10 bases left between them. The length of the CDR3 is 14 residues. Germline V CDR1 and CDR2: LGHNA, YNFKEQ. The CDR3 nucleotides read TGTGCCAGCAGCCAAGAGTGGGGCCCAAATGAGCAGTTCTTC. Protein: CASSQEWGPNEQFF.

The chain carries TRBV7-9 and TRBJ1-2; tentatively, D is TRBD1 (6 bases). The germline V and J ends were trimmed by 5 bases and 1 base, with 20 bases remaining between them. This CDR3 is built from 17 residues. CDR1 SEHNR and CDR2 FQNEAQ come from the germline V gene (reference sequence). This CDR3 is CASSRHRAHKDNYGYTF. The CDR3 coding sequence is TGTGCCAGCAGCCGTCACAGGGCCCACAAAGATAACTATGGCTACACCTTC.

The CDR3 bases are TGTGCCAGCAGCCCTACTAGCGGGAGCTCCTACGAGCAGTACTTC. It is translated as CASSPTSGSSYEQYF. The chain has TRBV4-2 and TRBJ2-7, with TRBD2 matching 11 bases. Losses at the gene ends were 4 bases for V and 0 bases for J; bases not matched to a gene: 2. The CDR3 sequence is 15 residues long. The V gene's germline CDR1 is LGHNA and CDR2 YNFKEQ.

This clone was detected only a few times. The rearrangement uses TRBV27 and TRBJ1-2; D is ambiguous. The V end was cut by 4 bases, the J end by 0 bases, with 15 bases between. Germline assignment: CDR1 MNHEY and CDR2 SMNVEV (reference sequence). The CDR3 length is 16 residues. CDR3 bases: TGTGCCAGCAGTTCGGCACCGGGTCAGACTAACTATGGCTACACCTTC. Its protein is CASSSAPGQTNYGYTF.

The chain links TRBV5-1 to TRBJ2-7; the match to TRBD2 covers 11 bases. CDR1 and CDR2 (germline): SGHRS, YFSETQ. CDR3 length: 17 residues. J gave up 7 bases and V 0 bases, and 12 bases lay outside the gene matches. In DNA, the CDR3 is TGCGCCAGCAGCTTGGATCTAGCGGGGGGCGAGATGAGGGAGCAGTACTTC. This sequence encodes CASSLDLAGGEMREQYF.

This rearrangement joins TRBV6-5 to TRBJ1-5; D remains unclear. V shed 8 bases and J shed 7 bases, with 15 bases lying between them. The germline V gene encodes CDR1 MNHEY and CDR2 SVGAGI. This CDR3 region has 13 residues. The CDR3: CASGSEVGQPQHF. The CDR3 nucleotides read TGTGCCAGCGGGTCAGAGGTTGGACAGCCCCAGCATTTT.

The rearrangement joins TRBV6-5 to TRBJ1-4, with 9 bases aligning to TRBD1. Germline-derived CDR1 and CDR2 are MNHEY and SVGAGI. J lost 7 bases, V lost 2 bases, and 8 bases had no gene match. This CDR3 contains 16 residues. CDR3 sequence reads: CASSYTQGAPGEKLFF. DNA for the CDR3: TGTGCCAGCAGTTACACACAGGGGGCGCCGGGTGAAAAACTGTTTTTT.

The J gene is TRBJ2-1, the V gene TRBV21-1; TRBD2 was called by the table and not checked on the DNA. TRBV21-1 is an annotated pseudogene. The CDR3 spans 17 residues. The CDR3 spells CASSKGRGLAGVGEQFF. DNA for the CDR3: TGTGCCAGCAGCAAAGGGAGAGGCCTAGCGGGAGTTGGTGAGCAGTTCTTC.